The source of this T cell receptor beta chain is a study of T cells in localized non-small cell lung cancer. General study points: Sequencing involved a lone tumor region, leaving heterogeneity possible.

Sequencing used immunoSEQ multiplex PCR; TCRdb keeps in-frame clones, though not all of them. The sample consists of thousands of clones, under 55% of them appearing once. By its share, this clone is large (0.1 to 1%). Antigen: not known. J gave up 1 base and V 5 bases, and 2 bases lay outside the gene matches. The CDR3 contains 14 residues. The germline gives CDR1 LNHDA, CDR2 SQIVND (reference sequence). Source: lymph node tissue, taken before any cancer treatment. This TCR was recovered from a man between 40 and 70 years old with stage I lung adenocarcinoma. V and J are TRBV19 and TRBJ2-3, with TRBD2 matching over 8 bases. CDR3 nucleotide sequence: TGTGCCAGTAGTGCGGGGGGAGGCACAGATACGCAGTATTTT. Translating it yields CASSAGGGTDTQYF.